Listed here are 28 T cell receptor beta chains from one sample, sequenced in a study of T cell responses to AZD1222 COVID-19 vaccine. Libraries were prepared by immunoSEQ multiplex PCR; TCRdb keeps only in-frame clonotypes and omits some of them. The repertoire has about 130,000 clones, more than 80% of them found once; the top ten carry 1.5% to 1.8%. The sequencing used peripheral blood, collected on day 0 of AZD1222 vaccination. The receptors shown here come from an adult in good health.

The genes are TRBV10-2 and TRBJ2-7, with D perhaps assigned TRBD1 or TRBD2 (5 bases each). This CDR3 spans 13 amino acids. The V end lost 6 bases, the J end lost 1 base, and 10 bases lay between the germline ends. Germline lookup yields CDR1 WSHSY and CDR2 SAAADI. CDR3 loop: CASRPGPSYEQYF. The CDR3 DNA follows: TGCGCCAGCAGACCGGGACCATCCTACGAGCAGTACTTC.

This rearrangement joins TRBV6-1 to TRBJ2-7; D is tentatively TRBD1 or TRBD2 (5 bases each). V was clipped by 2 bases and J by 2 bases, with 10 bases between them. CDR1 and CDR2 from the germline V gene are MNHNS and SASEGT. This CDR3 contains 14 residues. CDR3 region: CASSEWGKTYEQYF. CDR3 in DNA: TGTGCCAGCAGTGAATGGGGGAAGACCTACGAGCAGTACTTC.

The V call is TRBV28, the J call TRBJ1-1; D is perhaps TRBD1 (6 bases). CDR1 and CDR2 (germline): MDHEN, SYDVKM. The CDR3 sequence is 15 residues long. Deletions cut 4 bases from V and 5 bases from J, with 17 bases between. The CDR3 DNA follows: TGTGCCAGCAGTTCCGTCGGAGGGGGGAAGACTGAAGCTTTCTTT. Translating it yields CASSSVGGGKTEAFF.

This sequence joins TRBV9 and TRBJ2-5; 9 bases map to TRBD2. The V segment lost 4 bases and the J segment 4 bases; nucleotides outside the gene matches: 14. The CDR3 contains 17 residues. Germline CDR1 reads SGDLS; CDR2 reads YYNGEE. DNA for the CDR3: TGTGCCAGCAGCCCTTTTGTTTCTTTGCGGGAGGGAGAGACCCAGTACTTC. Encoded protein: CASSPFVSLREGETQYF.

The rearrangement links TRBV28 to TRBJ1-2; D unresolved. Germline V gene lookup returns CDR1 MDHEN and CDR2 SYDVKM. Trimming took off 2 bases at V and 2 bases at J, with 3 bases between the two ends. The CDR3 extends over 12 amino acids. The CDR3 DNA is TGTGCCAGCAGTTTAGCCAACTATGGCTACACCTTC. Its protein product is CASSLANYGYTF.

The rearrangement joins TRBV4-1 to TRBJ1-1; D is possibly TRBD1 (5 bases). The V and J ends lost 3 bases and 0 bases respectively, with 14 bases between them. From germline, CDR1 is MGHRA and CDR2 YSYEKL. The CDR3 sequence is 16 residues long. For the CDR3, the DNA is TGCGCCAGCAGCCAGAAGACAGACTACATGAACACTGAAGCTTTCTTT. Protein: CASSQKTDYMNTEAFF.

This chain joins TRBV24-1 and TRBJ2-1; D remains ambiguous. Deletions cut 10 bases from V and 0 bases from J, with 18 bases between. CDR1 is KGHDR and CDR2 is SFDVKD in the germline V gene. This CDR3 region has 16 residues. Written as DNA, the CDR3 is TGTGCCACGCAGGCCGGTGGGTCCAGCTCCTACAATGAGCAGTTCTTC. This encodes CATQAGGSSSYNEQFF.

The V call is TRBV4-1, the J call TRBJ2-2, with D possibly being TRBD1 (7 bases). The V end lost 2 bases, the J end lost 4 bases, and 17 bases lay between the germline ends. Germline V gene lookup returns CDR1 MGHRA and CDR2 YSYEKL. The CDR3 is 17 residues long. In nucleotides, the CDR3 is TGCGCCAGCAGCCAAAATCACCGCGGGACAGTCACCGGGGAGCTGTTTTTT. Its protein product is CASSQNHRGTVTGELFF.

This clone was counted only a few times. This CDR3 reads CASSTGLAYTGELFF. CDR3 in DNA: TGTGCCAGCAGCACGGGACTAGCTTACACCGGGGAGCTGTTTTTT. The chain combines TRBV7-3 with TRBJ2-2; TRBD2 matches at 9 bases. The CDR3 contains 15 residues. Trimming removed 5 bases from V and 3 bases from J; junction bases left unmatched: 4. Germline V gene lookup returns CDR1 SGHTA and CDR2 FQGTGA.

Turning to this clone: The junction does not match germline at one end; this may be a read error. For the CDR3, the DNA is TGTGCCAGCAGCAAAGAGAGAGCGGGAGTGGTCACCGGGGAGCTGTTTTTT. Protein sequence: CASSKERAGVVTGELFF. The chain couples TRBV3-1 (or the pseudogene TRBV3-2) to TRBJ2-2, with 8 bases fitting TRBD2. The CDR3 is 17 residues long. The V gene's germline CDR1 is LGHDT and CDR2 YNNKEL (reference sequence).

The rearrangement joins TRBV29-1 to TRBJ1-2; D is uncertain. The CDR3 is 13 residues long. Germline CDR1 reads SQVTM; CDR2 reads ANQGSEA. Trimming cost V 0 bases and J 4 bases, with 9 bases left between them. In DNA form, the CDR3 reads TGCAGCGTTGAAGAGGGCAGATTCTATGGCTACACCTTC. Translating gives CSVEEGRFYGYTF.

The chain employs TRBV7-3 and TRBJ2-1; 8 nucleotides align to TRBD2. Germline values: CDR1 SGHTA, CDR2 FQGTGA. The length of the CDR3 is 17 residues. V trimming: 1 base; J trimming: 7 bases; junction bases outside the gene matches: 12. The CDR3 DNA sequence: TGTGCCAGCAGCTTAAATGGTGGGGGACTAGTGTTGAATGAGCAGTTCTTC. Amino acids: CASSLNGGGLVLNEQFF.

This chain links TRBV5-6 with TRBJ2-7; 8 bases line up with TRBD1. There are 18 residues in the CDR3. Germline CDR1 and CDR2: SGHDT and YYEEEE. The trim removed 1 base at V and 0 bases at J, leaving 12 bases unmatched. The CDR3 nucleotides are TGTGCCAGCAGCTTGAACAATGTGGGCACAGGGGGCTCCTACGAGCAGTACTTC. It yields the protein CASSLNNVGTGGSYEQYF.

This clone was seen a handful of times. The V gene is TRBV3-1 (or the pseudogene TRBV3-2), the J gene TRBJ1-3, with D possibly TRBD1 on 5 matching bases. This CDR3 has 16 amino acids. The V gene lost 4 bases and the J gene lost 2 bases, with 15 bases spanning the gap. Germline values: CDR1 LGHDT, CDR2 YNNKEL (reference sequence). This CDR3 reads CASSPSPGAPGNTIYF. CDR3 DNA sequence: TGTGCCAGCAGCCCCTCGCCCGGGGCGCCTGGAAACACCATATATTTT.

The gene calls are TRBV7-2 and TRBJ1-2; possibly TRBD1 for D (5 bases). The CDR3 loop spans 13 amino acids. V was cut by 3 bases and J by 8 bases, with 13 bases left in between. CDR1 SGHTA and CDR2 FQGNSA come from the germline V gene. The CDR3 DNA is TGTGCCAGCAGCTTGGGGGGTACCGCCGGCTACACCTTC. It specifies CASSLGGTAGYTF.

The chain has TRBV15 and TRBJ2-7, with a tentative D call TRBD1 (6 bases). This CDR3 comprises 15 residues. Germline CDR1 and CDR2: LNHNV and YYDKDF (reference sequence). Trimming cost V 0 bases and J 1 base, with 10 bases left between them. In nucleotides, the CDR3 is TGTGCCACCAGCAGAGACAGGGGTGCTTCCTACGAGCAGTACTTC. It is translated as CATSRDRGASYEQYF.

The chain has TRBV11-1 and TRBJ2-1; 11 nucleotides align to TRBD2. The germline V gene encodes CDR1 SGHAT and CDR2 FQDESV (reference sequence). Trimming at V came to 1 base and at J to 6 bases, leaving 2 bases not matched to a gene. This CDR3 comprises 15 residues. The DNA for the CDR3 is TGTGCCAGCAGCTTAGAGCTAGCGGGAGGCAATGAGCAGTTCTTC. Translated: CASSLELAGGNEQFF.

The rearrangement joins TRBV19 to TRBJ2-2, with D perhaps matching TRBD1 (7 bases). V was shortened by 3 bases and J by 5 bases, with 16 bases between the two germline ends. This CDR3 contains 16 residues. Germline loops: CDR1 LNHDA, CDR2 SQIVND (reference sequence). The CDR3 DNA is TGTGCCAGTAGTATCTGGGCAGGGGGGAGGACCGGGGAGCTGTTTTTT. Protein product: CASSIWAGGRTGELFF.

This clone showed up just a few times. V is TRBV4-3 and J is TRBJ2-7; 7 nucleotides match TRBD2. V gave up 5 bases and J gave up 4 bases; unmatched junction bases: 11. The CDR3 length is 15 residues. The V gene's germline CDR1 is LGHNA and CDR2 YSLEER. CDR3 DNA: TGCGCCAGCAGCTTGCTAGCGGACGCATCGTACGAGCAGTACTTC. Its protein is CASSLLADASYEQYF.

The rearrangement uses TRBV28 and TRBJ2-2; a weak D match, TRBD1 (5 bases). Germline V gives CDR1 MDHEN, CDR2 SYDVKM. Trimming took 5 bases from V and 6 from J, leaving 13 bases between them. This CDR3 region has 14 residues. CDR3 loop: CASSPDTFAGELFF. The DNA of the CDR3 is TGTGCCAGCAGTCCGGACACCTTTGCCGGGGAGCTGTTTTTT.

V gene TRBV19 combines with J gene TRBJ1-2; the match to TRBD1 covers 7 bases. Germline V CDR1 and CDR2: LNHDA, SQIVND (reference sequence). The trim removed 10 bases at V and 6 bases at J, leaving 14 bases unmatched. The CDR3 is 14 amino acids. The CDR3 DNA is TGTGCCACTAGGGATAACAGGGGATCACATGGCTACACCTTC. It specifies CATRDNRGSHGYTF.

In DNA, the CDR3 is TGTGCCAGCAGTTTGAGTCATCAGTCAGATACGCAGTATTTT. The encoded protein is CASSLSHQSDTQYF. This chain links TRBV27 with TRBJ2-3; D is unresolved. The V gene lost 3 bases and the J gene lost 4 bases, with 11 bases spanning the gap. The germline V gene has CDR1 MNHEY and CDR2 SMNVEV (reference sequence). The CDR3 consists of 14 residues.

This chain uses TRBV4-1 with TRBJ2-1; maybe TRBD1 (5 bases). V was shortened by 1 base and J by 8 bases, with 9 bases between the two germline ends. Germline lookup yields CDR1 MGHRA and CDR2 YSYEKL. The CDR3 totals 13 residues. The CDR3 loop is CASSQGQGDEQFF. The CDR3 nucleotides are TGCGCCAGCAGCCAAGGTCAAGGGGATGAGCAGTTCTTC.

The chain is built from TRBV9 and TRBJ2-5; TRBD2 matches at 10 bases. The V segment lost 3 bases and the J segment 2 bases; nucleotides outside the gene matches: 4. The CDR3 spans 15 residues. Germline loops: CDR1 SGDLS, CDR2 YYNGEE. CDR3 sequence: CASSGTSGLQETQYF. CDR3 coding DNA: TGTGCCAGCAGCGGGACTAGCGGCCTACAAGAGACCCAGTACTTC.

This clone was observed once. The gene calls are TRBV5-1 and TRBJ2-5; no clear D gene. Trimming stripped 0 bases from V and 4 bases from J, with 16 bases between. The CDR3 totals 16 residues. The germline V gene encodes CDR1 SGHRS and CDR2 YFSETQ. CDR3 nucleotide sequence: TGCGCCAGCAGCTTGGTGTTAGCAGGCAAAGGAGAGACCCAGTACTTC. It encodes CASSLVLAGKGETQYF.

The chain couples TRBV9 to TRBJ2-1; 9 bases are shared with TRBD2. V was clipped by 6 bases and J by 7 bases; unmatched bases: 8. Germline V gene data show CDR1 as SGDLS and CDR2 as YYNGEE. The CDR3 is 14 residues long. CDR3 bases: TGTGCCAGCAACCTCGGGACTAGCTGGAATGAGCAGTTCTTC. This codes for CASNLGTSWNEQFF.

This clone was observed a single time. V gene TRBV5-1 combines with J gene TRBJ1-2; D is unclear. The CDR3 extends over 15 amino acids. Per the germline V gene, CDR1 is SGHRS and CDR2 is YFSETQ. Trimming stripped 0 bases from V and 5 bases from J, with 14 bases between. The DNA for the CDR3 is TGCGCCAGCAGCTTGGCCGGGCAGCTGGGGTATGGCTACACCTTC. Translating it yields CASSLAGQLGYGYTF.

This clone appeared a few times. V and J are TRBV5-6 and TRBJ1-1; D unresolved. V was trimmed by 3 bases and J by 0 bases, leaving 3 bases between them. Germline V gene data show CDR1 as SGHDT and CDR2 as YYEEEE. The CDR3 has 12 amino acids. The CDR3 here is CASSSVNTEAFF. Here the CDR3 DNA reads TGTGCCAGCAGCTCCGTGAACACTGAAGCTTTCTTT.